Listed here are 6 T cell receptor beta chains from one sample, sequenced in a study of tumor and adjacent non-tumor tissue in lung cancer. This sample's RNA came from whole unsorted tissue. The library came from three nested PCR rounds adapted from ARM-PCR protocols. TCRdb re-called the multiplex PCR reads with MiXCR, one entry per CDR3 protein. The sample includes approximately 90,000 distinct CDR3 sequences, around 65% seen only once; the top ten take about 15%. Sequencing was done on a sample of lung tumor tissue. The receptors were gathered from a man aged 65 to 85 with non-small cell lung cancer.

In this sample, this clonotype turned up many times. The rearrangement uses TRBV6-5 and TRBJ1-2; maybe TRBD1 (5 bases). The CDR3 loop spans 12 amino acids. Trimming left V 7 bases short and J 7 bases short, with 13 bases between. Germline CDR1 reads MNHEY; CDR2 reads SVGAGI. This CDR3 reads CASTTGGAGYTF. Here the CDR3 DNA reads TGTGCCAGCACTACGGGGGGAGCTGGCTACACCTTC.

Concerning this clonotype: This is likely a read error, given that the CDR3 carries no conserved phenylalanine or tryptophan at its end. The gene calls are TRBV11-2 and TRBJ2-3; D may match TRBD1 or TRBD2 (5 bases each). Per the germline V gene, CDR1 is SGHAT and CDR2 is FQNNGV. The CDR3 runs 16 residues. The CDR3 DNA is TGTGCCAGCAGCTTAGACGGGACGGCTAGCACAGATACACAGTATCTT. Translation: CASSLDGTASTDTQYL.

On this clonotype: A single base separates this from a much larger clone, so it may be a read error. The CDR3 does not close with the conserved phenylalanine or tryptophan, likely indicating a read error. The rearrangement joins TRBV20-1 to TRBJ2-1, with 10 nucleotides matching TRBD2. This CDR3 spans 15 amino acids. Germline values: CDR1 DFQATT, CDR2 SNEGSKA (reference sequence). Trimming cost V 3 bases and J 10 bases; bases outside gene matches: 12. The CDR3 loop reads CSASEVAGGAKEQFL. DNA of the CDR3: TGCAGTGCTAGTGAGGTAGCGGGGGGAGCAAAGGAGCAGTTCTTA.

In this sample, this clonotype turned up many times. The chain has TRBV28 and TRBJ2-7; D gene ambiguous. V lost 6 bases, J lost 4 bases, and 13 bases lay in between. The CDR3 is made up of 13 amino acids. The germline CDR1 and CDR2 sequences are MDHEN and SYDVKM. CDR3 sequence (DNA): TGTGCCAGCAGGCCCCCGTCGGGTTACGAGCAGTACTTC. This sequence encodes CASRPPSGYEQYF.

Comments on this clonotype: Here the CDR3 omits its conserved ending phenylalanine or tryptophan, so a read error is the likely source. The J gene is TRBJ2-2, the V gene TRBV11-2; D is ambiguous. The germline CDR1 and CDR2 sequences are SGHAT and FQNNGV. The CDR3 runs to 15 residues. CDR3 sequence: CASSPPPLNTGELFY. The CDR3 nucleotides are TGTGCCAGCAGCCCTCCTCCCCTGAACACGGGGGAGCTGTTTTAT.

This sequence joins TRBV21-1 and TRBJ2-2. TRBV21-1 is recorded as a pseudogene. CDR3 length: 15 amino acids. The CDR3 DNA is TGTGCCAGCAGCAAAGTGGGCACGATCACCCGGGAGCTGTTTTTT. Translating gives CASSKVGTITRELFF.